Below are 5 T cell receptor beta chains sequenced from a single sample in a study of blood T cell repertoires in COVID-19. Sequencing was performed with immunoSEQ multiplex PCR; in TCRdb, only in-frame clones are kept and a portion is missing. The data show about 190,000 clones, 90% seen once. The sequencing sample was made of peripheral blood. The receptors stem from a man between 45 and 60 years old with acute or convalescent COVID-19.

The chain is built from TRBV7-2 and TRBJ1-1; maybe TRBD1 (5 bases). The CDR3 sequence is 14 residues long. Germline V lookup: CDR1 SGHTA, CDR2 FQGNSA. Trimming shortened V by 1 base and J by 1 base, and 7 bases separated the two germline ends. The CDR3 spells CASSLDRSNTEAFF. The CDR3 DNA reads TGTGCCAGCAGCTTAGACAGGTCGAACACTGAAGCTTTCTTT.

This chain links TRBV28 with TRBJ2-5; weak D call: TRBD2 (6 bases). The V end lost 7 bases, the J end lost 2 bases, and 14 bases lay between the germline ends. This CDR3 contains 14 residues. Germline V gene data show CDR1 as MDHEN and CDR2 as SYDVKM. The CDR3 is CASNAGLVQETQYF. The CDR3 region has the DNA TGTGCCAGCAACGCGGGACTGGTTCAAGAGACCCAGTACTTC.

The rearrangement links TRBV20-1 to TRBJ1-4, with TRBD1 matching over 7 bases. With V trimmed by 3 bases and J by 5 bases, 18 bases remained unmatched. CDR1 is DFQATT, CDR2 SNEGSKA, per germline (reference sequence). The CDR3 totals 18 residues. The CDR3 is CSASILQGLRRGNEKLFF. CDR3 in DNA: TGCAGTGCTAGTATATTACAGGGGCTTAGAAGGGGAAATGAAAAACTGTTTTTT.

This sequence joins TRBV4-1 and TRBJ2-3, with a possible D match to TRBD1 (5 bases). With 4 bases removed from V and 0 bases from J, the gap between germline ends came to 11 bases. This CDR3 spans 15 amino acids. Germline lookup yields CDR1 MGHRA and CDR2 YSYEKL. The CDR3 loop is CASSRGHYSTDTQYF. DNA of the CDR3: TGCGCCAGCAGCCGAGGACATTATAGCACAGATACGCAGTATTTT.

The CDR3 bases are TGTGCCACCAGTGACGGGGGGGGTTTCGATGAGCAGTTCTTC. It translates to CATSDGGGFDEQFF. The chain joins TRBV24-1 to TRBJ2-1; 8 bases fit TRBD2. The CDR3 has 14 amino acids. CDR1 is KGHDR and CDR2 is SFDVKD in the germline V gene. Losses at the gene ends were 4 bases for V and 8 bases for J; bases not matched to a gene: 6.